Below are 30 T cell receptor beta chains sequenced from a single sample in a study of T-cell reconstitution after alpha-beta-depleted transplantation in children. TCRbeta library preparation incorporated unique molecular identifiers. TCRdb redid the calling of the PCR reads with MiXCR, one entry per CDR3 protein. The sample holds more than 400,000 distinct CDR3 sequences, approximately 10% seen once. The sequencing used PBMCs, mostly from graft donor cells, collected 180 days after TCRalphabeta/CD19-depleted stem cell transplant. Every receptor here comes from a female patient aged 2-9 years who had a stem cell transplant for aplastic anemia, so the T cells may come from the graft donor.

This clonotype was counted between two and nine times. The gene calls are TRBV20-1 and TRBJ2-1, with D unresolved. Trimming shortened V by 2 bases and J by 5 bases, and 4 bases separated the two germline ends. The CDR3 runs to 11 residues. Germline CDR1 is DFQATT and CDR2 is SNEGSKA (reference sequence). The DNA for the CDR3 is TGCAGTGCTAGACCTCACAATGAGCAGTTCTTC. As protein: CSARPHNEQFF.

This clonotype was seen only a few times. V and J are TRBV28 and TRBJ2-7, with TRBD1 matching over 7 bases. Germline values: CDR1 MDHEN, CDR2 SYDVKM. The CDR3 has 13 amino acids. The junction had 1 base not matched to a gene; V was cut back by 2 bases and J by 3 bases. The CDR3 bases are TGTGCCAGCAGTTTAAGACAGGGCTACGAGCAGTACGTC. Translation: CASSLRQGYEQYV.

In its sample, this clonotype was seen many times. The V call is TRBV6-2 or TRBV6-3, the J call TRBJ2-1; the D gene is possibly TRBD2 (5 bases). The germline V gene has CDR1 MNHEY and CDR2 SVGEGT. The length of the CDR3 is 12 residues. The V end lost 6 bases, the J end lost 9 bases, and 12 bases lay between the germline ends. DNA for the CDR3: TGTGCCAGCAGCCGACTACGTTCTGAGCAGTTCTTC. Translated: CASSRLRSEQFF.

This clonotype has a handful of counts. The chain employs TRBV9 and TRBJ2-5; D possibly uses TRBD1 or TRBD2 (5 bases each). V shed 3 bases and J shed 1 base, with 16 bases lying between them. The CDR3 totals 16 residues. The germline V gene encodes CDR1 SGDLS and CDR2 YYNGEE. CDR3 region: CASSGGTHRGQETQYF. CDR3 nucleotide sequence: TGTGCCAGCAGCGGGGGGACCCACCGGGGCCAAGAGACCCAGTACTTC.

This clonotype was observed a handful of times. V usage is TRBV27 and J usage is TRBJ2-3, with 8 bases fitting TRBD1. The CDR3 loop spans 14 amino acids. Per germline, CDR1 MNHEY and CDR2 SMNVEV (reference sequence). The V gene end was trimmed by 8 bases and the J gene end by 4 bases; junction bases not matched to a gene: 8. The CDR3 sequence: CASGGQGAADTQYF. In DNA form, the CDR3 reads TGTGCCAGCGGTGGACAGGGAGCCGCAGATACGCAGTATTTT.

Turning to this clonotype: The junction shows a germline mismatch at one end, possibly a read error. This chain joins TRBV12-3 or TRBV12-4 and TRBJ2-1, with TRBD2 matching 8 bases. This CDR3 contains 15 residues. The DNA of the CDR3 is TGTGCCAGCAGCGAGCGGACTAGCTCCTACTATGAGCAGTTCTTC. Translating gives CASSERTSSYYEQFF.

This clonotype was counted between two and nine times. Here the CDR3 reads CASSHRGKGVGSEAFF. The CDR3 DNA reads TGTGCCAGCAGCCACCGGGGGAAAGGGGTGGGCAGTGAAGCTTTCTTT. V and J are TRBV12-3 or TRBV12-4 and TRBJ1-1, with a tentative D call TRBD1 (5 bases). The CDR3 runs to 16 residues. The V end lost 6 bases, the J end lost 7 bases, and 24 bases lay between the germline ends.

The rearrangement uses TRBV6-2 or TRBV6-3 and TRBJ2-7, with D perhaps TRBD1 (6 bases). Trimming left V 6 bases short and J 12 bases short, with 18 bases between. This CDR3 comprises 12 residues. The germline V gene encodes CDR1 MNHEY and CDR2 SVGEGT. The DNA for the CDR3 is TGTGCCAGCAGCCCCACAGGGACGGGGCTGTACGTC. Its protein is CASSPTGTGLYV.

This clonotype occurred a few times. The CDR3 is CATAIAGNQETQYF. CDR3 coding DNA: TGTGCCACCGCAATAGCGGGAAACCAAGAGACCCAGTACTTC. The gene calls are TRBV12-3 or TRBV12-4 and TRBJ2-5, with TRBD2 matching over 8 bases. The CDR3 spans 14 residues. The V and J ends lost 10 bases and 0 bases, in that order; junction bases with no gene match: 7.

This clonotype was counted a few times. The DNA of the CDR3 is TGTGCCAGCAGGGACCAGGGACCCAATCAGCCCCAGCATTTT. It yields the protein CASRDQGPNQPQHF. The genes are TRBV12-3 or TRBV12-4 and TRBJ1-5; weak D call: TRBD1 (5 bases). The CDR3 is 14 amino acids. Trimming left V 6 bases short and J 3 bases short, with 12 bases between.

The rearrangement uses TRBV6-2 or TRBV6-3 and TRBJ2-3; D may match TRBD1 or TRBD2 (5 bases each). Germline lookup yields CDR1 MNHEY and CDR2 SVGEGT. Trimming stripped 0 bases from V and 3 bases from J, with 13 bases between. CDR3 length: 16 amino acids. CDR3 residues: CASSYSIGERTDTQYF. The DNA of the CDR3 is TGTGCCAGCAGTTACTCGATAGGGGAGAGGACAGATACGCAGTATTTT.

This clonotype was counted a few times. This sequence joins TRBV7-9 and TRBJ2-2; 8 positions agree with TRBD1. The trim removed 3 bases at V and 5 bases at J, leaving 8 bases unmatched. CDR1 is SEHNR, CDR2 FQNEAQ, per germline (reference sequence). This CDR3 contains 16 residues. CDR3 in amino acids: CASSFIGTGFTGELFF. The CDR3 DNA sequence: TGTGCCAGCAGCTTTATCGGGACAGGTTTTACCGGGGAGCTGTTTTTT.

The rearrangement uses TRBV20-1 and TRBJ2-3; 7 nucleotides match TRBD2. Germline V gene lookup returns CDR1 DFQATT and CDR2 SNEGSKA (reference sequence). This CDR3 has 15 residues. CDR3 sequence (DNA): TGCAGCCTCATGGTAGCGGGCAAGAGCGGAGATACGCAGTATTTT. Translating it yields CSLMVAGKSGDTQYF.

This clonotype was seen only a few times. J is TRBJ1-4 and V is TRBV6-1; no definite D call. Trimming took 6 bases from V and 0 from J, leaving 11 bases between them. Germline V gene sequence: CDR1 MNHNS, CDR2 SASEGT. The CDR3 totals 15 residues. In DNA form, the CDR3 reads TGTGCCAGCAGCCGCCACGGTTCAACTAATGAAAAACTGTTTTTT. Its translation is CASSRHGSTNEKLFF.

DNA of the CDR3: TGTGCCAGCAGCTTCGGGACAGGGCCAAACAATGAGCAGTTCTTC. Its translation: CASSFGTGPNNEQFF. The genes are TRBV7-7 and TRBJ2-1, with TRBD1 matching over 9 bases. The length of the CDR3 is 15 residues. CDR1 is SSHAT and CDR2 is FNYEAQ in the germline V gene (reference sequence). Trimming took 3 bases from V and 5 from J; bases not matched to a gene: 5.

In the case of this clonotype: A read error may explain this, as a much larger clone is one base away. The chain combines TRBV20-1 with TRBJ2-1; perhaps D is TRBD1 or TRBD2 (6 bases each). This CDR3 region has 14 residues. The V gene's germline CDR1 is DFQATT and CDR2 SNEGSKA (reference sequence). The CDR3 protein is CSARRGASYNDQFF. The CDR3 DNA sequence: TGCAGTGCTCGTAGGGGGGCTTCTTACAATGACCAGTTCTTC.

This clonotype came up a few times. The V and J genes are TRBV7-9 and TRBJ2-1, with a weak D call TRBD1 (6 bases). CDR3 length equals 16 residues. V was clipped by 4 bases and J by 3 bases, with 16 bases between them. Looked up from germline, CDR1 is SEHNR and CDR2 is FQNEAQ (reference sequence). In DNA form, the CDR3 reads TGTGCCAGCAGCTCCCCCTTGGGGGCTGGCTACAATGAGCAGTTCTTC. It yields the protein CASSSPLGAGYNEQFF.

The rearrangement links TRBV5-5 to TRBJ2-7; D gene ambiguous. This CDR3 contains 14 residues. CDR1 is SGHKS and CDR2 is YYEKEE in the germline V gene (reference sequence). The V and J ends lost 4 bases and 2 bases respectively, with 13 bases between them. This CDR3 is CASSNYGGAYEQYF. CDR3 in DNA: TGTGCCAGCAGCAACTACGGTGGGGCCTACGAGCAGTACTTC.

This sequence joins TRBV29-1 and TRBJ1-2; D may be TRBD1 (6 bases). In germline, CDR1 is SQVTM, CDR2 ANQGSEA. This CDR3 has 14 amino acids. V lost 4 bases and J 2 bases, leaving 14 bases between the germline ends. CDR3: CSVGERQGNYGYTF. The CDR3 nucleotides read TGCAGCGTTGGGGAGCGGCAGGGGAACTATGGCTACACCTTC.

V is TRBV12-3 or TRBV12-4 and J is TRBJ2-1; either TRBD1 or TRBD2 may supply D (5 bases each). This CDR3 spans 15 amino acids. The V end lost 6 bases, the J end lost 0 bases, and 12 bases lay between the germline ends. In DNA, the CDR3 is TGTGCCAGCAGGGACGGGGCCATCTCCTACAATGAGCAGTTCTTC. Translation gives CASRDGAISYNEQFF.

This clonotype has ten or more counts. V is TRBV28 and J is TRBJ2-1, with D perhaps TRBD2 (6 bases). V lost 2 bases to trimming and J lost 4 bases, with 12 bases between them. CDR3 length equals 15 residues. Germline loops: CDR1 MDHEN, CDR2 SYDVKM. The CDR3 reads CASSLLEGLYNEQFF. In DNA form, the CDR3 reads TGTGCCAGCAGTTTACTCGAAGGACTATACAATGAGCAGTTCTTC.

V is TRBV5-1 and J is TRBJ2-1; 10 bases match TRBD2. V shed 3 bases and J 5 bases; nucleotides not matched to a gene: 8. CDR1 SGHRS and CDR2 YFSETQ come from the germline V gene. The CDR3 is 16 residues long. CDR3 amino acids: CASSSGGSGRHNEQFF. Here the CDR3 DNA reads TGCGCCAGCAGCTCCGGGGGTAGCGGGAGGCACAATGAGCAGTTCTTC.

This clonotype was counted at least ten times. The chain combines TRBV28 with TRBJ2-2; D not resolved. The CDR3 is made up of 12 amino acids. V lost 7 bases to trimming and J lost 9 bases, with 12 bases between them. The V gene's germline CDR1 is MDHEN and CDR2 SYDVKM. The CDR3 DNA is TGTGCCAGCACCTCCTTTACGAGGGAGCTGTTTTTT. Its translation is CASTSFTRELFF.

The V gene is TRBV6-4, the J gene TRBJ2-7; TRBD2 agrees at 14 bases. The CDR3 sequence is 14 residues long. Germline assignment: CDR1 MRHNA and CDR2 SNTAGT. V trimming: 4 bases; J trimming: 4 bases; junction bases outside the gene matches: 0. The CDR3 reads CASSGLAGGYEQYV. The CDR3 DNA reads as TGTGCCAGCAGTGGACTAGCGGGAGGGTACGAGCAGTACGTC.

This clonotype appeared a few times. The gene calls are TRBV10-3 and TRBJ1-1; TRBD1 might be the D (6 bases). From germline, CDR1 is ENHRY and CDR2 SYGVKD. The CDR3 sequence is 13 residues long. Trimming pared 4 bases from V and 7 bases from J, leaving 13 bases between. The CDR3 DNA reads TGTGCCATCAGTGCCTTAACGACAGGTGAAGCTTTCTTT. Its protein product is CAISALTTGEAFF.

This clonotype was seen repeatedly, ten times or more. V gene TRBV20-1 combines with J gene TRBJ2-2, with D unresolved. Germline loops: CDR1 DFQATT, CDR2 SNEGSKA (reference sequence). Trimming stripped 4 bases from V and 6 bases from J, with 9 bases between. The CDR3 sequence is 12 residues long. The CDR3 coding sequence is TGCAGTGCTACCATGGGCGCCGGGGAGCTGTTTTTT. It encodes CSATMGAGELFF.

This clonotype was counted between two and nine times. V gene TRBV5-8 combines with J gene TRBJ1-5; unclear D gene. Germline V gene data show CDR1 as SGHTS and CDR2 as YDEGEE. The CDR3 loop spans 14 amino acids. The V gene lost 5 bases and the J gene lost 6 bases, with 15 bases spanning the gap. The chain's CDR3 is CASSWTPRGQPQHF. The CDR3 DNA is TGTGCCAGCAGTTGGACCCCTCGGGGTCAGCCCCAGCATTTT.

This clonotype was seen at least ten times. V gene TRBV2 combines with J gene TRBJ2-1; TRBD2 matches 8 bases. The CDR3 covers 13 residues. The germline CDR1 and CDR2 sequences are SNHLY and FYNNEI. The trim removed 5 bases at V and 6 bases at J, leaving 3 bases unmatched. DNA for the CDR3: TGTGCCAGCAGTCCCCTAGCGGGCAATGAGCAGTTCTTC. Amino acid sequence: CASSPLAGNEQFF.

The chain carries TRBV2 and TRBJ2-1; 13 nucleotides align to TRBD2. This CDR3 comprises 18 residues. V lost 5 bases, J lost 9 bases, and 16 bases stayed unmatched. The germline V gene has CDR1 SNHLY and CDR2 FYNNEI. The CDR3 loop is CASSPTFELAGGHGEQFF. In DNA form, the CDR3 reads TGTGCCAGCAGTCCCACCTTCGAACTAGCGGGAGGGCATGGTGAGCAGTTCTTC.

This clonotype appeared many times. The chain couples TRBV7-9 to TRBJ1-4; 9 bases fit TRBD1. V shed 7 bases, J shed 5 bases, and the junction held 8 bases outside the gene matches. The CDR3 is 15 residues long. Germline CDR1 and CDR2: SEHNR and FQNEAQ (reference sequence). In DNA, the CDR3 is TGTGCCAGCACCTCGGCGGGGACAGGGAATGAAAAACTGTTTTTT. It codes for CASTSAGTGNEKLFF.